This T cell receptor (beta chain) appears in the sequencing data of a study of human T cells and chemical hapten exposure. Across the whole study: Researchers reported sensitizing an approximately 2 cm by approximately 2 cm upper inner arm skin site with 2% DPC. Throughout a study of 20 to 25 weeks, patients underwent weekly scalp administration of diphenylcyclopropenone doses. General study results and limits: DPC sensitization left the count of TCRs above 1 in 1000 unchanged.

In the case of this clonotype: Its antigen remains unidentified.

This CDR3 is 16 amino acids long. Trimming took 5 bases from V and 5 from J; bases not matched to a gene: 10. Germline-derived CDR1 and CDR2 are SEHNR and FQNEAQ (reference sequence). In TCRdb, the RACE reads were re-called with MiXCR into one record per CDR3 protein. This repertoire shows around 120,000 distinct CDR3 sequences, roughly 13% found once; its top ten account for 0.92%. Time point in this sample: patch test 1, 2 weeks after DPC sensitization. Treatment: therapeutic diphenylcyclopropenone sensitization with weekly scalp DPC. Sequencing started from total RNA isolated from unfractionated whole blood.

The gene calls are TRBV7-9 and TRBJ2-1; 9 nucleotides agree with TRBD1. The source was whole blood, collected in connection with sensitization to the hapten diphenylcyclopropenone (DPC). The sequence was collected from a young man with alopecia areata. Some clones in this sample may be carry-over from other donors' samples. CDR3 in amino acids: CASSGPGTGNHNEQFF. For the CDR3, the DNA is TGTGCCAGCAGCGGACCCGGGACAGGGAACCACAATGAGCAGTTCTTC.